Below, one TCR beta chain is given with its context. The sample originates from a study of blood T cell repertoires in COVID-19. Across the whole study: Italy, Spain and the United States were the sources of the convalescent and acute COVID-19 samples. PBMCs, B-cell-depleted T cells, or T cells were the source of the cDNA or gDNA that made up the material.

In the original analysis: It was from reference gene primer amplification that nucleated cell counts were estimated. TCRdb's copy holds only in-frame clones and misses some; the assay was immunoSEQ multiplex PCR. V, J and clone size are those of that table, while D and trimming were read from the DNA. The repertoire holds approximately 350,000 clones, with 89% as singletons. While infection was still active, Seattle patients were enrolled and then followed longitudinally. The CDR3 runs 16 residues. Germline V gene data show CDR1 as SGHAT and CDR2 as FQNNGV. With 5 bases clipped from V and 1 base from J, the junction kept 9 bases outside the gene matches.

The TCR comes from a woman under 40 with COVID-19, enrolled during active disease. Specimen: peripheral blood. The rearrangement links TRBV11-2 to TRBJ1-2; 8 bases line up with TRBD1. The CDR3 region is CASSPRDRGFNYGYTF. The CDR3 DNA follows: TGTGCCAGCAGCCCCCGAGACAGGGGTTTTAACTATGGCTACACCTTC.